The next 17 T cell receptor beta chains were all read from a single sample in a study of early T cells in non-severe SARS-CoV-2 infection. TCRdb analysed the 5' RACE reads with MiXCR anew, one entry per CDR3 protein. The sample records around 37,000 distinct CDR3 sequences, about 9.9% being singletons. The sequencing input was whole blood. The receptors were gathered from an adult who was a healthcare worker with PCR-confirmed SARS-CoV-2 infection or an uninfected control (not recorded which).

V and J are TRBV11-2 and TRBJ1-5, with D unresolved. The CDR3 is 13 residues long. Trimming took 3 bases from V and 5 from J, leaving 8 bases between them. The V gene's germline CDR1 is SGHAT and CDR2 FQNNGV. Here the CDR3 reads CASSLFLDQPQHF. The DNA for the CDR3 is TGTGCCAGCAGCTTGTTTTTGGATCAGCCCCAGCATTTT.

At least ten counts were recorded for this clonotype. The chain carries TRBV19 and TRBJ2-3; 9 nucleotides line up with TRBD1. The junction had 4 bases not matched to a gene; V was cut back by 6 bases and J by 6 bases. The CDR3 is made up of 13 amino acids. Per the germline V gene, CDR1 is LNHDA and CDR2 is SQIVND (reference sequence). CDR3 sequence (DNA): TGTGCCAGTAGGACAGGGGGTATGGATACGCAGTATTTT. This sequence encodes CASRTGGMDTQYF. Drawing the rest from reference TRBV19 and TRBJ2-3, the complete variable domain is DGGITQSPKYLFRKEGQNVTLSCEQNLNHDAMYWYRQDPGQGLRLIYYSQIVNDFQKGDIAEGYSVSREKKESFPLTVTSAQKNPTAFYLCASRTGGMDTQYFGPGTRLTVL.

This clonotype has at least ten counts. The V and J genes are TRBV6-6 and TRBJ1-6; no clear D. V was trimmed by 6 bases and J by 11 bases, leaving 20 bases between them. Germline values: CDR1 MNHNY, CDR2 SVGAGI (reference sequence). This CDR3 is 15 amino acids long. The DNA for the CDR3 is TGTGCCAGCAGCCTTGAGGGTCGAGGAGGGACACCCCTCCACTTT. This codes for CASSLEGRGGTPLHF.

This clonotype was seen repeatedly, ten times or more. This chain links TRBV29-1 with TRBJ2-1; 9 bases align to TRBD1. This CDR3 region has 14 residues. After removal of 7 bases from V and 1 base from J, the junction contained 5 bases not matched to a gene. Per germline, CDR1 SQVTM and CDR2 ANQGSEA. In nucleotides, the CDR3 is TGCAGCGGGAGGGACAGGGCGTCCTACAATGAGCAGTTCTTC. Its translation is CSGRDRASYNEQFF.

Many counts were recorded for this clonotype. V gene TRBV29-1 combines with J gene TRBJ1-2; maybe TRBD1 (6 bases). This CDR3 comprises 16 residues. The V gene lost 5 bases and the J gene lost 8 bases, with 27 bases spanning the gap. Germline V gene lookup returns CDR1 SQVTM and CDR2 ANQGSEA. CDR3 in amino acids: CSVPKKGAGTFGGYTF. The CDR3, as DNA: TGCAGCGTTCCCAAAAAAGGGGCAGGGACATTCGGGGGCTACACCTTC.

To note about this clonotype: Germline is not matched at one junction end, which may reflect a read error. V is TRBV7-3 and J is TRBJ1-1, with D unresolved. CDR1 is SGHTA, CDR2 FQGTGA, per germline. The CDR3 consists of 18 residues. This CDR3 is CASSLMAAGGQSNTEVFF. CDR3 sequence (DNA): TGTGCCAGCAGCTTAATGGCCGCCGGCGGGCAGTCGAACACTGAAGTTTTCTTT.

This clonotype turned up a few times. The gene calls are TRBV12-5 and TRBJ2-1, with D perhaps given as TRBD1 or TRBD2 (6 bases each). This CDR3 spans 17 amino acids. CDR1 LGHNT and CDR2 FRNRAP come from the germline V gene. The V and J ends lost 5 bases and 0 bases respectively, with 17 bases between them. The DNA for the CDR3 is TGTGCTAGTGGTCCCCTAGGGGGGACGAGCTCCTACAATGAGCAGTTCTTC. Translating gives CASGPLGGTSSYNEQFF.

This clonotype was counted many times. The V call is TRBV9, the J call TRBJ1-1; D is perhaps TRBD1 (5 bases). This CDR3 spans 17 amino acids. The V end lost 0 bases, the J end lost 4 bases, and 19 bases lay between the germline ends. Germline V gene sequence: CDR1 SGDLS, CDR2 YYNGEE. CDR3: CASSVEAAGPWGTEAFF. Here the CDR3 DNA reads TGTGCCAGCAGCGTAGAGGCGGCAGGGCCTTGGGGCACTGAAGCTTTCTTT.

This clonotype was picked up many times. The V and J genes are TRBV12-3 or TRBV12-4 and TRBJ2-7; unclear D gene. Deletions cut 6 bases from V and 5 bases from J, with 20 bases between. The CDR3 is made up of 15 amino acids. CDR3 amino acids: CASSPQQSRPDEQYF. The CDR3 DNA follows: TGTGCCAGCAGCCCTCAGCAGTCACGCCCCGACGAGCAGTACTTC.

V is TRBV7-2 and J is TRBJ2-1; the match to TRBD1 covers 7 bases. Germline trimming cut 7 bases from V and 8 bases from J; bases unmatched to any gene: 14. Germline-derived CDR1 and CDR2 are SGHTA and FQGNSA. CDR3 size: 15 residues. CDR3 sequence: CASTLGQVKGDEQFF. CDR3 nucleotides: TGTGCCAGCACCCTAGGACAGGTCAAGGGGGATGAGCAGTTCTTC.

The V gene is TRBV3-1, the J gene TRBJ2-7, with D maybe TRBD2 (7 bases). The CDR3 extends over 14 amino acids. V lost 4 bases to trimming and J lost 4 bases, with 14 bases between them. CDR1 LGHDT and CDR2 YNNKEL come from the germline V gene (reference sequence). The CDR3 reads CASSLGGGEYEQYF. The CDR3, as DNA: TGTGCCAGCAGCCTGGGGGGGGGCGAATACGAGCAGTACTTC.

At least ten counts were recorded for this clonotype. Here the CDR3 reads CASSQEWRTTNEQYF. The CDR3 DNA is TGCGCCAGCAGCCAAGAATGGAGGACGACAAACGAGCAGTACTTC. J is TRBJ2-7 and V is TRBV4-1; D perhaps matches TRBD2 (5 bases). This CDR3 is 15 amino acids long. The V gene lost 0 bases and the J gene lost 5 bases, with 14 bases spanning the gap. CDR1 and CDR2 (germline): MGHRA, YSYEKL.

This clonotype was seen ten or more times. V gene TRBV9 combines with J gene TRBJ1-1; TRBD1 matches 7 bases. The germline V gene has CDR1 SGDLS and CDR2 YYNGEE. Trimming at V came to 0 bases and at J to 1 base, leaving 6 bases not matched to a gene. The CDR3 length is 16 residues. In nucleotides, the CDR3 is TGTGCCAGCAGCGTAGCTTCCCGGGACAGGAACACTGAAGCTTTCTTT. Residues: CASSVASRDRNTEAFF.

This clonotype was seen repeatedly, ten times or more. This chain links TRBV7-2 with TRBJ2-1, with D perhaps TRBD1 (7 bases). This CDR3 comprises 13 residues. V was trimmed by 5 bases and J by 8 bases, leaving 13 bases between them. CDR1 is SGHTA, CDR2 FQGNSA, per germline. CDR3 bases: TGTGCCAGCAGCCCTGACAGGGAGGATGAGCAGTTCTTC. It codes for CASSPDREDEQFF.

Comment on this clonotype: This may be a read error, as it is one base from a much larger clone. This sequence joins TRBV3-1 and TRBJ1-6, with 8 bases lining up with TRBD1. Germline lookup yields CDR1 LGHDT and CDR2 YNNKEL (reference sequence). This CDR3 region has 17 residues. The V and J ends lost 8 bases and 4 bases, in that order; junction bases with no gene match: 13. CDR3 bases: TGTGCCAGCGGCCGAAACCCAGGGGGCGCTTATAATTCACCCCTCCACTTT. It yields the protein CASGRNPGGAYNSPLHF.

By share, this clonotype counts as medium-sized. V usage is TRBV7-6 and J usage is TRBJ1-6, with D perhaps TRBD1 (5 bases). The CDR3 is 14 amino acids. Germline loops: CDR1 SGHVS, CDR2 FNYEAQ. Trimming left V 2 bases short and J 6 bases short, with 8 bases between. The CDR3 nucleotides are TGTGCCAGCAGCTTAAGCGGGGGTAATTCACCCCTCCACTTT. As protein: CASSLSGGNSPLHF.

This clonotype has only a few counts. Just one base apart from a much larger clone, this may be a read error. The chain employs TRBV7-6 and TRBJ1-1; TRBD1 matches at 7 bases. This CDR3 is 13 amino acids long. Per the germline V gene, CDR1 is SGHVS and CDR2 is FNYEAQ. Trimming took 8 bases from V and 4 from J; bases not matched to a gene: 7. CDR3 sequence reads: CASGQDLSTEAFF. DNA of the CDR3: TGTGCCAGCGGACAGGATTTGAGCACTGAAGCTTTCTTT.